This T cell receptor (beta chain) was profiled in a study of T cells in Graves' hyperthyroidism and ophthalmopathy. Whole-study results and caveats: Model-based prediction identified ophthalmopathy a median 6.5 months prior to its onset. Blood held most thyroid clonotypes expanded above 0.001 frequency.

TCR beta CDR3 regions were amplified from RNA transcripts. TCR CDR3 regions were first amplified by RT-PCR with HTBI primers. TCRdb fed the multiplex PCR reads into MiXCR, producing one record per CDR3 protein. This sample has about 500,000 distinct CDR3 sequences, with around an eighth found just once. Germline values: CDR1 SGHRS, CDR2 YFSETQ. The CDR3 totals 17 residues. Trimming cost V 4 bases and J 0 bases; bases outside gene matches: 7. Hyperthyroidism, newly diagnosed and lasting under 2 months, affected patients aged 18 to 65. A few counts support this clonotype. Its cognate antigen is unknown. Specimen: blood. The V and J genes are TRBV5-1 and TRBJ2-7, with 13 bases identical to TRBD2. The clonotype comes from a woman between 18 and 29 years old with Graves' hyperthyroidism. CDR3 loop: CASSPNGLAGASYEQYF. The CDR3 DNA reads TGCGCCAGCAGCCCAAACGGACTAGCGGGGGCCTCCTACGAGCAGTACTTC.